This passage covers 10 T cell receptor beta chains from one sample sequenced in a study of tumor and adjacent non-tumor tissue in lung cancer. The library came from three nested PCR rounds adapted from ARM-PCR protocols. TCRdb redid the calling of the multiplex PCR reads with MiXCR, one entry per CDR3 protein. The repertoire holds about 90,000 distinct CDR3 sequences, with around three fifths as singletons. RNA was extracted from bulk tissue without any cell sorting. The specimen sequenced was lung tumor tissue. The receptors come from a man aged 70 or older with non-small cell lung cancer.

Details on this clonotype: This may arise from a read error, as a much more abundant clone is one base away. The chain has TRBV4-2 and TRBJ2-2, with TRBD2 identical over 12 bases. CDR3 length: 17 amino acids. Germline values: CDR1 LGHNA, CDR2 YNFKEQ. CDR3 in DNA: TGTGCCAGCAGCCCCCAACTAGCGGGAGGTTTAAGCGGGGAGCCGTTTTTT. Encoded protein: CASSPQLAGGLSGEPFF.

This clonotype showed up just once. V and J are TRBV12-3 or TRBV12-4 and TRBJ1-1, with TRBD1 matching over 7 bases. The CDR3 is made up of 13 amino acids. Unmatched junction bases numbered 13, after V lost 10 bases and J lost 8 bases. The DNA for the CDR3 is TGTGCCAATAGTTTTAGGACAGGAGACGAAGCTTTCTTT. The encoded protein is CANSFRTGDEAFF.

A note on this clonotype: A much larger clone is a single base away; this may be a read error. V usage is TRBV6-1 and J usage is TRBJ2-2; D ambiguous. Germline V gene sequence: CDR1 MNHNS, CDR2 SASEGT. The ends were cut back, 11 bases at V and 3 bases at J, with 22 bases in the middle. The length of the CDR3 is 16 residues. CDR3 DNA sequence: TGTGCCTGCTTATTCAAAGCCGTGGGTTACACCGGGGAGCTGTTTTTT. Its translation is CACLFKAVGYTGELFF.

Regarding this clonotype: Mismatch with germline at one junction end may stem from a read error. The CDR3 spells CGSRQGLAGDTQYF. CDR3 DNA: TGCGGCAGCAGACAAGGCCTAGCGGGTGATACGCAGTATTTT. The chain links TRBV4-1 to TRBJ2-3; 8 nucleotides agree with TRBD2. The CDR3 consists of 14 residues. Germline-derived CDR1 and CDR2 are MGHRA and YSYEKL.

The sample holds many counts of this clonotype. The chain has TRBV5-1 and TRBJ2-3; D uncertain. There are 13 residues in the CDR3. V lost 5 bases and J 0 bases, leaving 7 bases between the germline ends. Germline-derived CDR1 and CDR2 are SGHRS and YFSETQ. The CDR3 region is CASRPTSTDTQYF. DNA of the CDR3: TGCGCCAGCAGACCAACTAGCACAGATACGCAGTATTTT.

Notes on this clonotype: This may arise from a read error, as a much more abundant clone is one base away. The chain recombines TRBV4-2 with TRBJ2-3, with a tentative D call TRBD2 (5 bases). The V gene's germline CDR1 is LGHNA and CDR2 YNFKEQ. This CDR3 spans 12 amino acids. In nucleotides, the CDR3 is TGTGCCAGCGGCCAAGCTGAGGGATCGCAGTATTTT. It translates to CASGQAEGSQYF.

Concerning this clonotype: The conserved phenylalanine or tryptophan normally closing the CDR3 is absent here, so this likely arose from a read error. No DNA is shown, since the ends of the CDR3 on it are uncertain; the CDR3 is the one TCRdb lists. The chain links TRBV11-2 to TRBJ2-1; the D call of TRBD1 is as the table states it, not checked on the DNA. The CDR3 has 16 residues if both end residues are counted. From germline, CDR1 is SGHAT and CDR2 FQNNGV. This CDR3 reads CASSITGPGNHNEQFL.

The chain carries TRBV6-5 and TRBJ2-7; TRBD1 might be the D (5 bases). Germline V gene data show CDR1 as MNHEY and CDR2 as SVGAGI. There are 15 residues in the CDR3. V lost 3 bases and J 4 bases, leaving 16 bases between the germline ends. In DNA, the CDR3 is TGTGCCAGCAGTTATAAGGGGTGCTGGAGATACGAGCAGTACTTC. Translating gives CASSYKGCWRYEQYF.

This clonotype was seen ten or more times. The genes are TRBV14 and TRBJ2-5; unclear D gene. V lost 11 bases and J 4 bases, leaving 5 bases between the germline ends. This CDR3 region has 9 residues. CDR1 and CDR2 from the germline V gene are SGHDN and FVKESK. In DNA, the CDR3 is TGTGCCCATCCAGAGACCCAGTACTTC. It specifies CAHPETQYF.

This clonotype was recorded only once. The CDR3 DNA reads TGCAGTGCTAGCTCCGGGTCAGGGATTCAGCCCCAGCATTTT. Encoded protein: CSASSGSGIQPQHF. V gene TRBV20-1 combines with J gene TRBJ1-5; D perhaps matches TRBD1 (5 bases). The CDR3 is 14 amino acids. Trimming stripped 3 bases from V and 6 bases from J, with 15 bases between. Germline CDR1 is DFQATT and CDR2 is SNEGSKA (reference sequence).